This TCR beta chain stems from a study of Graves' ophthalmopathy and Graves' hyperthyroidism. About the study: Upon initial diagnosis and before any treatment, peripheral blood was collected. Findings of the study overall: Researchers report that a 13-signature model separated ophthalmopathy from stable hyperthyroidism, posting roughly 90% sensitivity and roughly 81% specificity. Sensitivity reached roughly 70% and specificity approximately 72% when the model predicted ophthalmopathy progression.

RNA transcripts provided the template for amplifying TCR beta CDR3 regions. HTBI-primed RT-PCR formed the first round, and a multiplex PCR formed the second. TCRdb analysed the multiplex PCR reads with MiXCR anew, one entry per CDR3 protein. The sample includes hundreds of thousands of distinct CDR3 sequences, around 50% of them seen just once. The V segment lost 2 bases and the J segment 4 bases; nucleotides outside the gene matches: 9. The CDR3 sequence is 16 residues long. Germline V gene lookup returns CDR1 ENHRY and CDR2 SYGVKD. Regarding this clonotype: Its target is unknown.

Physicians reached a diagnosis by relying on clinical symptoms, serum thyroxine, TRAb, thyroid ultrasound and orbital computed tomography. The sample comprised peripheral blood. The V gene is TRBV10-3, the J gene TRBJ2-7; TRBD1 matches at 9 bases. The receptor was derived from an adult man with Graves' ophthalmopathy. The CDR3 protein is CAISEPRDRASYEQYF. The CDR3 DNA reads as TGTGCCATCAGTGAGCCGAGGGACAGGGCGTCGTACGAGCAGTACTTC.